This TCR delta chain comes out of a study of Vδ1+ human thymocytes. The study's findings and limits: Thymic TRG and TRD repertoires appeared highly polyclonal, with Gaussian CDR3 length distributions. Thymic delta-chain repertoires held roughly 20% Vdelta2 sequences and few Vdelta3, despite high sort purity.

The sorted cells were CD3+ Vdelta1+ Vdelta2- thymocytes from alphabeta-depleted thymus. In this sample, this clone turned up a few times. What it binds is not known. RNA was extracted from the cells and then reverse transcribed. Multiplex PCR used pooled V-gene forward primers and a constant-region reverse primer to amplify CDR3s. TCRdb re-called clones from the multiplex PCR reads using CATT. The table lists roughly 55,000 delta-chain clones, about 15% of them singletons. The V gene's germline CDR1 is TSWWSYY and CDR2 QGS. The CDR3 loop spans 16 amino acids. The germline V and J ends were trimmed by 4 bases and 2 bases, with 17 bases remaining between them.

V gene TRDV1 combines with J gene TRDJ1; no clear D. Source material: Vdelta1+ gamma-delta thymocytes from the thymus. The subset was: FACS-sorted CD3+ TCRalphabeta- TCRVdelta1+ TCRVdelta2- thymocytes. This TCR came from a boy under three years old who had congenital heart surgery. CDR3 sequence (DNA): TGTGCTCTTGGGGTTTGCCATGGAGGATGGACCGATAAACTCATCTTT. Encoded protein: CALGVCHGGWTDKLIF.